This T cell receptor beta chain stems from a study of cytomegalovirus exposure and HLA in healthy donors. The protocol was immunoSEQ multiplex PCR, while the TCRdb copy is restricted to in-frame clones and leaves out a portion. The table has some 100,000 clones, 88% seen once; the top ten hold about 4.1%. This CDR3 has 15 amino acids. After removal of 1 base from V and 2 bases from J, the junction contained 1 base not matched to a gene. Germline V gives CDR1 SGHDN, CDR2 FVKESK. The receptor's source is a man between 18 and 29 years old in good health and CMV-seropositive. The sample comprised PBMCs. The chain couples TRBV14 to TRBJ2-3; 9 bases are a match to TRBD2. CDR3 sequence: CASSQGLAVTDTQYF. The CDR3 DNA follows: TGTGCCAGCAGCCAAGGACTAGCGGTCACAGATACGCAGTATTTT.